One and the same sample provided the 25 T cell receptor beta chains below, sequenced in a study of T cell repertoires in cytomegalovirus infection. Antigen specificity for these receptors is unknown. TCRdb reanalysed the reads using MiXCR and keeps one entry per CDR3 protein. The sample contains some 800,000 distinct CDR3 sequences, around 29% of which appear only once. The source was cultured CD8+ T cells from PBMCs, collected from culture after CMV antigen stimulation. The receptors were sampled from a human donor in good health (CMV status not recorded). Some clones in this sample may be carry-over from other donors' samples.

This chain connects TRBV15 to TRBJ2-3; perhaps TRBD2 as D (5 bases). Trimming stripped 0 bases from V and 5 bases from J, with 12 bases between. The CDR3 contains 15 residues. Germline V gives CDR1 LNHNV, CDR2 YYDKDF (reference sequence). The CDR3 region is CATSRERTSRDTQYF. DNA for the CDR3: TGTGCCACCAGCAGAGAAAGGACTTCACGAGATACGCAGTATTTT.

V is TRBV6-2 or TRBV6-3 and J is TRBJ1-1, with a weak D call TRBD1 (6 bases). Germline values: CDR1 MNHEY, CDR2 SVGEGT. V was pared by 4 bases and J by 5 bases, with 11 bases between. This CDR3 has 13 residues. CDR3 protein: CASSSTDRTEAFF. The CDR3 nucleotides are TGTGCCAGCAGTTCCACGGACAGAACTGAAGCTTTCTTT.

This clonotype came up many times. This sequence joins TRBV7-2 and TRBJ2-1; tentative D call: TRBD2 (5 bases). Looked up from germline, CDR1 is SGHTA and CDR2 is FQGNSA. Trimming took 0 bases from V and 6 from J, leaving 9 bases between them. This CDR3 is 14 amino acids long. CDR3: CASSLAGRGNEQFF. Written as DNA, the CDR3 is TGTGCCAGCAGCTTAGCTGGTCGGGGCAATGAGCAGTTCTTC.

V usage is TRBV20-1 and J usage is TRBJ2-4; 9 positions agree with TRBD2. This CDR3 region has 12 residues. CDR1 and CDR2 from the germline V gene are DFQATT and SNEGSKA (reference sequence). V was clipped by 0 bases and J by 16 bases; unmatched bases: 7. In DNA, the CDR3 is TGCAGTGCTAGAGAGGCTAGCGGGGTCCGATACTTC. This translates into CSAREASGVRYF.

About this clonotype: This may stem from a read error, because a much larger clone lies one nucleotide away. The genes are TRBV7-6 and TRBJ2-3; D possibly corresponds to TRBD2 (7 bases). This CDR3 spans 17 amino acids. CDR1 is SGHVS and CDR2 is FNYEAQ in the germline V gene. CDR3 nucleotides: TGTGCCAGCAGATACAATCGGGGGGCGTCAGATGCAGAAACGCAGTATTTT. The encoded protein is CASRYNRGASDAETQYF. Filled out from reference TRBV7-6 and TRBJ2-3, the complete variable domain reads GAGVSQSPRYKVTKRGQDVALRCDPISGHVSLYWYRQALGQGPEFLTYFNYEAQQDKSGLPNDRFSAERPEGSISTLTIQRTEQRDSAMYRCASRYNRGASDAETQYFGPGTRLTVL.

The V gene is TRBV5-5, the J gene TRBJ1-4; D uncertain. The CDR3 loop spans 15 amino acids. Germline lookup yields CDR1 SGHKS and CDR2 YYEKEE (reference sequence). The V end lost 0 bases, the J end lost 3 bases, and 9 bases lay between the germline ends. The CDR3 coding sequence is TGTGCCAGCAGCTTGGGTGAGGGTGCTAATGAAAAACTGTTTTTT. Protein: CASSLGEGANEKLFF.

The chain recombines TRBV9 with TRBJ1-1, with D perhaps TRBD1 (5 bases). Germline assignment: CDR1 SGDLS and CDR2 YYNGEE. V was trimmed by 1 base and J by 2 bases, leaving 15 bases between them. This CDR3 is 16 amino acids long. CDR3 loop: CASSVIPGTSNTEAFF. The DNA for the CDR3 is TGTGCCAGCAGCGTAATCCCCGGGACCTCAAACACTGAAGCTTTCTTT.

The chain has TRBV6-2 or TRBV6-3 and TRBJ1-1; possibly TRBD1 for D (5 bases). The CDR3 contains 14 residues. Trimming removed 2 bases from V and 5 bases from J, with 12 bases in between. In germline, CDR1 is MNHEY, CDR2 SVGEGT. The CDR3 bases are TGTGCCAGCAGTTACACTTCAGGGTATACTGAAGCTTTCTTT. Translating it yields CASSYTSGYTEAFF.

This clonotype has more than one count but fewer than ten. V usage is TRBV4-1 and J usage is TRBJ1-5; TRBD1 is a possible D gene (6 bases). V was cut by 0 bases and J by 1 base, with 7 bases left in between. This CDR3 is built from 15 residues. Germline V gives CDR1 MGHRA, CDR2 YSYEKL. Here the CDR3 reads CASSQDTGSNQPQHF. As DNA, the CDR3 is TGCGCCAGCAGCCAAGATACAGGGAGCAATCAGCCCCAGCATTTT.

The V gene is TRBV9, the J gene TRBJ1-2; D is ambiguous. Between the trimmed V and J ends, which lost 0 bases and 6 bases, there was a span of 3 bases. There are 11 residues in the CDR3. Germline CDR1 reads SGDLS; CDR2 reads YYNGEE. The CDR3: CASSVDHGYTF. The CDR3 DNA reads as TGTGCCAGCAGCGTAGACCATGGCTACACCTTC.

The chain carries TRBV24-1 and TRBJ2-2; 8 bases match TRBD1. V gave up 4 bases and J gave up 7 bases; unmatched junction bases: 4. Germline values: CDR1 KGHDR, CDR2 SFDVKD. The CDR3 spans 14 residues. Here the CDR3 reads CATSDWTGIGELFF. The CDR3 DNA is TGTGCCACCAGTGACTGGACAGGGATCGGGGAGCTGTTTTTT.

The chain employs TRBV4-1 and TRBJ1-1, with TRBD1 identical over 8 bases. The CDR3 has 17 amino acids. Per germline, CDR1 MGHRA and CDR2 YSYEKL. V lost 2 bases, J lost 1 base, and 9 bases stayed unmatched. The CDR3 DNA follows: TGCGCCAGCAGCCAACCCAGGGGGCCCGTTCCGAACACTGAAGCTTTCTTT. Translation gives CASSQPRGPVPNTEAFF.

The CDR3 region is CASSLETRQTTDTQYF. As DNA, the CDR3 is TGTGCCAGCAGCTTAGAAACGCGACAGACCACAGATACGCAGTATTTT. The chain joins TRBV11-2 to TRBJ2-3; D may be TRBD1 (5 bases). This CDR3 contains 16 residues. V shed 0 bases and J shed 2 bases, with 12 bases lying between them. Germline lookup yields CDR1 SGHAT and CDR2 FQNNGV.

This clonotype has at least ten counts. CDR3 DNA sequence: TGTGCCAGCAGCTTAGCGGGGAACTACGAGCAGTACGTC. It codes for CASSLAGNYEQYV. V and J are TRBV7-2 and TRBJ2-7; D not resolved. Germline V gives CDR1 SGHTA, CDR2 FQGNSA. The CDR3 is 13 residues long. The germline V and J ends were trimmed by 0 bases and 3 bases, with 6 bases remaining between them.

Only a few counts were recorded for this clonotype. The chain is built from TRBV6-2 or TRBV6-3 and TRBJ2-7; no reliable D call. The length of the CDR3 is 13 residues. V gave up 7 bases and J gave up 5 bases, with 15 bases separating them. Germline V gene sequence: CDR1 MNHEY, CDR2 SVGEGT. The DNA for the CDR3 is TGTGCCAGCACCGACTGGGCCATGAACGAGCAGTACGTC. This codes for CASTDWAMNEQYV.

The chain joins TRBV7-9 to TRBJ2-3; 13 nucleotides align to TRBD2. The V gene end was trimmed by 8 bases and the J gene end by 4 bases; junction bases not matched to a gene: 12. The CDR3 runs 17 residues. From germline, CDR1 is SEHNR and CDR2 FQNEAQ (reference sequence). The CDR3 DNA sequence: TGTGCCAGCGCTCGCACTAGCGGGGGGGCCACGGCAGATACGCAGTATTTT. Amino acids: CASARTSGGATADTQYF.

This clonotype was found a few times. The chain is built from TRBV6-5 and TRBJ2-5; TRBD2 is a possible D gene (6 bases). Germline V CDR1 and CDR2: MNHEY, SVGAGI. The V end lost 2 bases, the J end lost 1 base, and 17 bases lay between the germline ends. There are 17 residues in the CDR3. CDR3 nucleotides: TGTGCCAGCAGTTACATTCTCGCGGGGCCCGGCCAAGAGACCCAGTACTTC. Encoded protein: CASSYILAGPGQETQYF.

This clonotype showed up just a few times. V is TRBV7-3 and J is TRBJ1-3; no reliable D call. CDR3 size: 13 residues. Germline loops: CDR1 SGHTA, CDR2 FQGTGA. Trimming took 5 bases from V and 3 from J, leaving 8 bases between them. In DNA form, the CDR3 reads TGTGCCAGCAGCCCTCCTTATGGAAACACCATATATTTT. The encoded protein is CASSPPYGNTIYF.

This clonotype was counted a few times. The chain employs TRBV7-9 and TRBJ2-7, with 8 nucleotides matching TRBD1. CDR1 and CDR2 (germline): SEHNR, FQNEAQ (reference sequence). The V and J ends lost 0 bases and 11 bases, in that order; junction bases with no gene match: 12. The CDR3 is made up of 15 amino acids. The CDR3 DNA reads TGTGCCAGCAGCTTAGCGGGACAGGTCAACGAGGCGGAGTACGTC. Residues: CASSLAGQVNEAEYV.

This clonotype was found a few times. V is TRBV19 and J is TRBJ1-2; TRBD1 matches 7 bases. This CDR3 is 15 amino acids long. Losses at the gene ends were 6 bases for V and 7 bases for J; bases not matched to a gene: 14. Per the germline V gene, CDR1 is LNHDA and CDR2 is SQIVND (reference sequence). The DNA of the CDR3 is TGTGCCAGTAGCCAACGACAGGGTCCCCCCAGTGGCTACACCTTC. Amino acid sequence: CASSQRQGPPSGYTF.

About this clonotype: A much larger clone differs from this one at a single base, so this may be a read error. This chain connects TRBV7-2 to TRBJ2-7, with a possible D match to TRBD2 (6 bases). The length of the CDR3 is 13 residues. Germline loops: CDR1 SGHTA, CDR2 FQGNSA. The CDR3 region is CVSSLNAGYEQYV. For the CDR3, the DNA is TGTGTCAGCAGCTTAAATGCGGGGTACGAGCAGTACGTC.

This sequence joins TRBV6-5 and TRBJ2-7; D is unclear. The length of the CDR3 is 17 residues. V lost 2 bases and J 0 bases, leaving 17 bases between the germline ends. Germline V lookup: CDR1 MNHEY, CDR2 SVGAGI. CDR3 region: CASSYLGPRRYSYEQYV. As DNA, the CDR3 is TGTGCCAGCAGTTACCTTGGGCCTAGGCGGTACTCCTACGAGCAGTACGTC.

This clonotype has a handful of counts. The chain employs TRBV28 and TRBJ2-7; TRBD1 matches at 8 bases. Unmatched junction bases numbered 8, after V lost 5 bases and J lost 5 bases. This CDR3 has 14 amino acids. The germline gives CDR1 MDHEN, CDR2 SYDVKM. The DNA for the CDR3 is TGTGCCAGCAGTCCCCGGACAGGGAGCCACGAGCAGTACGTC. Protein product: CASSPRTGSHEQYV.

The chain recombines TRBV27 with TRBJ2-1; D gene ambiguous. The CDR3 extends over 13 amino acids. CDR1 and CDR2 from the germline V gene are MNHEY and SMNVEV (reference sequence). V dropped 4 bases and J dropped 9 bases, with 13 bases sitting between them. The CDR3 nucleotides read TGTGCCAGCAGTTACAGACAAATTAGTGAGCAGTTCTTC. It yields the protein CASSYRQISEQFF.

This clonotype was recorded at least ten times. The V call is TRBV7-2, the J call TRBJ1-6; D possibly corresponds to TRBD1 (5 bases). With 4 bases removed from V and 0 bases from J, the gap between germline ends came to 16 bases. CDR1 and CDR2 (germline): SGHTA, FQGNSA. The CDR3 runs to 18 residues. The CDR3 reads CASSSGPSASSYNSPLHF. The DNA for the CDR3 is TGTGCCAGCAGCTCGGGGCCCAGTGCTAGCTCCTATAATTCACCCCTCCACTTT.